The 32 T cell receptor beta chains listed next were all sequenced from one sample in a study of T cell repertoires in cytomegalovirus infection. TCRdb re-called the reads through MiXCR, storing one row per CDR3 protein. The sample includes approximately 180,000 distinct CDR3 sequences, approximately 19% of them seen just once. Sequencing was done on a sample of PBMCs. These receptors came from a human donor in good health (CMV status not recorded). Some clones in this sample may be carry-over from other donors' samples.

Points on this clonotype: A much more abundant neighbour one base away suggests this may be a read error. The CDR3 sequence: CATGQGCSGANVLTF. The CDR3 region has the DNA TGTGCCACCGGACAGGGATGCTCTGGGGCCAACGTCCTGACTTTC. This chain uses TRBV12-3 or TRBV12-4 with TRBJ2-6; TRBD1 agrees at 8 bases. V shed 10 bases and J 0 bases; nucleotides not matched to a gene: 5. The CDR3 is 15 residues long.

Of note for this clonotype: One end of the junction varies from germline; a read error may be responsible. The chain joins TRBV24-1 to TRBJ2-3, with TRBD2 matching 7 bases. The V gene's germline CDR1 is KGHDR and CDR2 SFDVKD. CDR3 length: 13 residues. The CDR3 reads CATSGAGADTQYF. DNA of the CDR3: TGTGCCACGAGTGGCGCGGGGGCAGATACGCAGTATTTT.

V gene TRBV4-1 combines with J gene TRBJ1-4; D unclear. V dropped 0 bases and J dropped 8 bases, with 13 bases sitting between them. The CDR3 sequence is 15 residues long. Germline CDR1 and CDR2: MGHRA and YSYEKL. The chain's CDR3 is CASSQDPDRTEKLFF. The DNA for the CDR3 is TGCGCCAGCAGCCAAGATCCCGACCGAACGGAAAAACTGTTTTTT.

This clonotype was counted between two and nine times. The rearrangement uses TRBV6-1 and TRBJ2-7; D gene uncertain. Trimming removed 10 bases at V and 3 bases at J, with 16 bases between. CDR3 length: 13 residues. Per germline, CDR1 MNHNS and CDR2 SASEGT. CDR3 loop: CATLLTRSYEQYF. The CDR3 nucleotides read TGTGCCACCCTATTAACGAGGAGCTACGAGCAGTACTTC.

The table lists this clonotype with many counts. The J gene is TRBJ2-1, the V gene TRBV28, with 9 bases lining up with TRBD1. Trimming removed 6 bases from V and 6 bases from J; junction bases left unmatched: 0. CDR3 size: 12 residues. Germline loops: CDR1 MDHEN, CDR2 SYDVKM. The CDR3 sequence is CASRDRGNEQFF. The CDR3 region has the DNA TGTGCCAGCAGGGACAGGGGCAATGAGCAGTTCTTC.

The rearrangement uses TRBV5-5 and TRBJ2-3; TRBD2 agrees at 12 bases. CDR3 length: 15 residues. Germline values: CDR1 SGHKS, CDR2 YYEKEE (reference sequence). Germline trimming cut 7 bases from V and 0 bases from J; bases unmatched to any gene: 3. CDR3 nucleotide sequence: TGTGCCAGCTTGACTAGCGGGAGAAGCACAGATACGCAGTATTTT. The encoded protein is CASLTSGRSTDTQYF.

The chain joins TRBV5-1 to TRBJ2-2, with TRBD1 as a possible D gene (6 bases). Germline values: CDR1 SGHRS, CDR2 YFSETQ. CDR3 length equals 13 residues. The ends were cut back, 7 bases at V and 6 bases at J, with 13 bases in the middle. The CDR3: CASGQQGAGELFF. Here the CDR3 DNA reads TGCGCCAGCGGCCAACAGGGCGCCGGGGAGCTGTTTTTT.

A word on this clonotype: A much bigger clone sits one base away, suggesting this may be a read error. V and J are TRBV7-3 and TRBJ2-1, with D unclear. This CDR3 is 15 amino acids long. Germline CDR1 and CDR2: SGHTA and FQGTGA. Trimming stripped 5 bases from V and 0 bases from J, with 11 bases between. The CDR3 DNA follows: TGTGCCAGCAGCCTCAGCGCGAGCTCCTACAATGAGCAGTTCTTC. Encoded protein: CASSLSASSYNEQFF.

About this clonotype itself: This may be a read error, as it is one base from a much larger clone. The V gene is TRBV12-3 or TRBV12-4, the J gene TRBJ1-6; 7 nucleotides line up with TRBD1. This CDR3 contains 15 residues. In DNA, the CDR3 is TGTGCCACCAGTTTGGGACAGCTCTATAATTCACCCCTCCACTTT. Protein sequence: CATSLGQLYNSPLHF.

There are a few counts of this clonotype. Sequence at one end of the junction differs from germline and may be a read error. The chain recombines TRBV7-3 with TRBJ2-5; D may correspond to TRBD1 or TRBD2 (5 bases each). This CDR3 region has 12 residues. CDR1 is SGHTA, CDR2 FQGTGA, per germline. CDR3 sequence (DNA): TGTGCCAGCAGCTTAACAGGGACGGCACCCGTCTTC. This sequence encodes CASSLTGTAPVF.

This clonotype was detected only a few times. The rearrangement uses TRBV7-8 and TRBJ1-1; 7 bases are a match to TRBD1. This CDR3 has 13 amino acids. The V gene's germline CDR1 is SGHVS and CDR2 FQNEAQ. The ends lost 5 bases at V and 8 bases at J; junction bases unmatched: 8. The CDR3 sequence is CASSRTGEREAFF. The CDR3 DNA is TGTGCCAGCAGCCGTACAGGGGAGAGGGAAGCTTTCTTT.

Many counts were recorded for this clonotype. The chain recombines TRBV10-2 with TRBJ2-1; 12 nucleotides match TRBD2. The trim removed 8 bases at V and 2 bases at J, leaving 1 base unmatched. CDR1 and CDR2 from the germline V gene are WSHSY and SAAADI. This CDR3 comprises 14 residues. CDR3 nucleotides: TGCGCCAGCCGGACTAGCGGGGCCTACAATGAGCAGTTCTTC. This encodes CASRTSGAYNEQFF.

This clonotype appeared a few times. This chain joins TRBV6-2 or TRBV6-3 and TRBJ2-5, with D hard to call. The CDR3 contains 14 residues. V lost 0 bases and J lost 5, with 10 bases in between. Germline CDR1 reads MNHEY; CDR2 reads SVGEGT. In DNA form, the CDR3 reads TGTGCCAGCAGTTACTCCAAGTTATCGGAGACCCAGTACTTC. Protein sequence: CASSYSKLSETQYF.

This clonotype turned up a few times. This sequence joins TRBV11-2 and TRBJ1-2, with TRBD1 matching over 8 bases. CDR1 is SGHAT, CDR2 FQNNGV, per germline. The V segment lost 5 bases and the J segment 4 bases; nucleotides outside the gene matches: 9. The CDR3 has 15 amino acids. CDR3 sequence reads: CASSPRDRRFYGYTF. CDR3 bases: TGTGCCAGCAGCCCCCGGGACAGGAGGTTCTATGGCTACACCTTC.

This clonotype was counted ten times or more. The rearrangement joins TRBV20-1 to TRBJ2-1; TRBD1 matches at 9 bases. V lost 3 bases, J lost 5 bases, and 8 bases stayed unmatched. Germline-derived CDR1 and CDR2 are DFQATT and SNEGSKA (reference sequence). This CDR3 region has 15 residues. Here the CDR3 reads CSASRPGQGNNEQFF. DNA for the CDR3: TGCAGTGCTAGTAGACCGGGACAGGGTAACAATGAGCAGTTCTTC.

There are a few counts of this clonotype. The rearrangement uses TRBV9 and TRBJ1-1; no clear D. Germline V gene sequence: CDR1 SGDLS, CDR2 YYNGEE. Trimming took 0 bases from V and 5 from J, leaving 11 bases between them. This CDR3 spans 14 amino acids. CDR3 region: CASSVDSGGTEAFF. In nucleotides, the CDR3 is TGTGCCAGCAGCGTAGACAGTGGAGGTACTGAAGCTTTCTTT.

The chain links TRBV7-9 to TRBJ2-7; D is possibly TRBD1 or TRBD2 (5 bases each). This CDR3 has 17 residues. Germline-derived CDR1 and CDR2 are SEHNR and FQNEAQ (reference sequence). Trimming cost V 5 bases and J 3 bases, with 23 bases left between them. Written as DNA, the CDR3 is TGTGCCAGCAGCCGTGGGGTTGGGACCGGACTCATCTACGAGCAGTACTTC. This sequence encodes CASSRGVGTGLIYEQYF.

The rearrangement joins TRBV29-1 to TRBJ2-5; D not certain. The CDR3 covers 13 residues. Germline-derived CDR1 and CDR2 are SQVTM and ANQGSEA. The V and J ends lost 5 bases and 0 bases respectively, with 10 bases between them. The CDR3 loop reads CSVYAANQETQYF. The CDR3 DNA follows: TGCAGCGTTTACGCAGCTAACCAAGAGACCCAGTACTTC.

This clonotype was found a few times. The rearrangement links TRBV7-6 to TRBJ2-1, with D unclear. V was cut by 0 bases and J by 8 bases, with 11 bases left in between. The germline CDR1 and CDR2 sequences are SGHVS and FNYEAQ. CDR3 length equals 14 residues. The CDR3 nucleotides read TGTGCCAGCAGCTTAGCGGTACGAGGCGATGAGCAGTTCTTC. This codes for CASSLAVRGDEQFF.

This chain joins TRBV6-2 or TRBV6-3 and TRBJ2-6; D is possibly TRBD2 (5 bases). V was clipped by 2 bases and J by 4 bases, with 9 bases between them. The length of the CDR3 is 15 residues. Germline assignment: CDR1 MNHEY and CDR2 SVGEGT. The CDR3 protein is CASSYARAGANVLTF. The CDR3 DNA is TGTGCCAGCAGTTACGCGCGGGCCGGGGCCAACGTCCTGACTTTC.

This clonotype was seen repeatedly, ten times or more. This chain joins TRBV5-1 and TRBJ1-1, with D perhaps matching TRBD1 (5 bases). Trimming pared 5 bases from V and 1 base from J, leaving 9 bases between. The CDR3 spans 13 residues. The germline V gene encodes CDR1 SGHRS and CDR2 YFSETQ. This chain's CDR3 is CASSGHGNTEAFF. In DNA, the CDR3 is TGCGCCAGCAGTGGACACGGGAACACTGAAGCTTTCTTT.

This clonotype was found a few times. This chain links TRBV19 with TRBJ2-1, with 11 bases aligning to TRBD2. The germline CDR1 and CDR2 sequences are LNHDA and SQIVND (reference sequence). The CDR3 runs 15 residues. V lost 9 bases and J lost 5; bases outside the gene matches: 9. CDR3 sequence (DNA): TGTGCCAGCCAAGGACTAGCGGGTCCTAACAATGAGCAGTTCTTC. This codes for CASQGLAGPNNEQFF.

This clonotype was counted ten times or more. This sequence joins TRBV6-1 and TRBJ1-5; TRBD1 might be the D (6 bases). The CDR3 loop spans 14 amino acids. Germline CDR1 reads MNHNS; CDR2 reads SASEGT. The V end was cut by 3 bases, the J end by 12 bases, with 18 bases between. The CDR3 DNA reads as TGTGCCAGCAGTGATTGGGGAGGGGGGAATTTCCAGCATTTT. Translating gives CASSDWGGGNFQHF.

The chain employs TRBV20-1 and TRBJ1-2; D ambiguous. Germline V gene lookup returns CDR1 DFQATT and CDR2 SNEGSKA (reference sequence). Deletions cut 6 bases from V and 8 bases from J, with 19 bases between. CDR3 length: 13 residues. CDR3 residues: CSAPPTLDGGYTF. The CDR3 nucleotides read TGCAGTGCACCGCCCACTCTTGACGGCGGCTACACCTTC.

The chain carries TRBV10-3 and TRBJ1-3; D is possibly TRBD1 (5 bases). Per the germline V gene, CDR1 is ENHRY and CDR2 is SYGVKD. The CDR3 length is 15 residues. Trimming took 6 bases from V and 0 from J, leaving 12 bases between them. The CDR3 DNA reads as TGTGCCATCAGACGGGACTTTGACTCTGGAAACACCATATATTTT. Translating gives CAIRRDFDSGNTIYF.

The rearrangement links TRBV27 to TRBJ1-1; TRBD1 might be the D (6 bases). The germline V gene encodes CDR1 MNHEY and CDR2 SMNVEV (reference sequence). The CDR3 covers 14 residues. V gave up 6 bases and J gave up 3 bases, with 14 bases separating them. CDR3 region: CASSRSTGYTEAFF. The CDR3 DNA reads TGTGCCAGCAGCCGTTCTACAGGGTACACTGAAGCTTTCTTT.

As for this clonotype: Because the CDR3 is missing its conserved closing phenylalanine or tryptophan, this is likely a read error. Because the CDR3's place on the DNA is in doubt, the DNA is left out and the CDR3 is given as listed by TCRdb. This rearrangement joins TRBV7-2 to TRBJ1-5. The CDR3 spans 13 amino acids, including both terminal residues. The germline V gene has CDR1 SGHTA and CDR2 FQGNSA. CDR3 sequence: CASSLDRLGPAVI.

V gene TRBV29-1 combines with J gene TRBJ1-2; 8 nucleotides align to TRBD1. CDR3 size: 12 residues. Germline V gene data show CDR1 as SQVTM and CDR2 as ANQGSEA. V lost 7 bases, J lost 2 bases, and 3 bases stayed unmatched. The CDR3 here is CSANRGNYGYTF. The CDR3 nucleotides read TGCAGCGCCAACAGGGGGAACTATGGCTACACCTTC.

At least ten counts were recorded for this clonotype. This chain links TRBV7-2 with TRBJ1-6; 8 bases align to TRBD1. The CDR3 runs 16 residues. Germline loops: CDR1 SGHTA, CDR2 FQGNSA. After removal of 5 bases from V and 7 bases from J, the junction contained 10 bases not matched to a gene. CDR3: CASSPRRQGMNSPLHF. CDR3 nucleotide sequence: TGTGCCAGCAGCCCCCGTAGACAGGGGATGAATTCACCCCTCCACTTT.

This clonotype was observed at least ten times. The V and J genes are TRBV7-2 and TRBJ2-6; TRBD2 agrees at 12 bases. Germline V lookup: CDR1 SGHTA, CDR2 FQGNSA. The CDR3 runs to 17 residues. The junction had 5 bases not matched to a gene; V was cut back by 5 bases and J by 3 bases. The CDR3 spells CASSPTSGRGGANVLTF. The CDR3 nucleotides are TGTGCCAGCAGCCCGACTAGCGGGAGAGGTGGGGCCAACGTCCTGACTTTC.

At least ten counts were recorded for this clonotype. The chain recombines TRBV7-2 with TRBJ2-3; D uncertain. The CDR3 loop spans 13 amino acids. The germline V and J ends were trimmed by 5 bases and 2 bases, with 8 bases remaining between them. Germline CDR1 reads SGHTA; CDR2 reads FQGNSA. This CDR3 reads CASSKTNTDTQYF. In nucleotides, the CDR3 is TGTGCCAGCAGCAAGACAAACACAGATACGCAGTATTTT.

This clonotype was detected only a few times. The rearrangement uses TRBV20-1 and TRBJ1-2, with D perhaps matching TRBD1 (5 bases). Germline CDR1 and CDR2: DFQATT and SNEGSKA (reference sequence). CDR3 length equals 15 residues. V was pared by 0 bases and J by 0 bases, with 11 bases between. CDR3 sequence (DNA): TGCAGTGCTAGAGATATCGGGGGACCTAACTATGGCTACACCTTC. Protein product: CSARDIGGPNYGYTF.